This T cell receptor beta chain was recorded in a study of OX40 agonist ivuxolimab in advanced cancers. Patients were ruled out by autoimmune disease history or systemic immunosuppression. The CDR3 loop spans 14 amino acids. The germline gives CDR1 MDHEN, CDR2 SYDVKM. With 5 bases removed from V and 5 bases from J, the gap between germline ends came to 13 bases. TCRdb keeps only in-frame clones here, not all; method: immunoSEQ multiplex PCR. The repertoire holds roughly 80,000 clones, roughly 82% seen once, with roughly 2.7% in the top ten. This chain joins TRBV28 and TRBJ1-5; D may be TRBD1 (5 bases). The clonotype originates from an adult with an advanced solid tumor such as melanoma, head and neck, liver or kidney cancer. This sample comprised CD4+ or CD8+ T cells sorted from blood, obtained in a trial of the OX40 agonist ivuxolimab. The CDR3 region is CASSAFGGYQPQHF. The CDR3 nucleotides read TGTGCCAGCAGTGCCTTTGGGGGGTATCAGCCCCAGCATTTT. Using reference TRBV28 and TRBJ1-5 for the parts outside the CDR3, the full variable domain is DVKVTQSSRYLVKRTGEKVFLECVQDMDHENMFWYRQDPGLGLRLIYFSYDVKMKEKGDIPEGYSVSREKKERFSLILESASTNQTSMYLCASSAFGGYQPQHFGDGTRLSIL.